These 11 T cell receptor beta chains were all obtained from the same sample, sequenced in a study of T cell responses to AZD1222 COVID-19 vaccine. Clones were read by immunoSEQ multiplex PCR, and TCRdb kept only the in-frame ones, dropping some. The sample has roughly 160,000 clones, 94% seen once. Sequences were derived from peripheral blood, sampled on day 0 of AZD1222 vaccination. These receptors were taken from an adult in good health.

The gene calls are TRBV5-4 and TRBJ2-2; 11 bases match TRBD1. After removal of 4 bases from V and 5 bases from J, the junction contained 10 bases not matched to a gene. The germline CDR1 and CDR2 sequences are SGHNT and YYREEE (reference sequence). This CDR3 has 17 residues. CDR3 protein: CASSPKPGQGVTGELFF. DNA for the CDR3: TGTGCCAGCAGCCCCAAACCGGGACAGGGGGTTACCGGGGAGCTGTTTTTT. Full variable domain (remainder filled in from reference TRBV5-4 and TRBJ2-2): ETGVTQSPTHLIKTRGQQVTLRCSSQSGHNTVSWYQQALGQGPQFIFQYYREEENGRGNFPPRFSGLQFPNYSSELNVNALELDDSALYLCASSPKPGQGVTGELFFGEGSRLTVL.

The V gene is TRBV19, the J gene TRBJ1-2; a weak D match, TRBD1 (5 bases). The CDR3 is 18 amino acids. The V gene's germline CDR1 is LNHDA and CDR2 SQIVND (reference sequence). V was trimmed by 3 bases and J by 2 bases, leaving 22 bases between them. The CDR3: CASSMGEDGQDLNYGYTF. The CDR3 nucleotides are TGTGCCAGTAGTATGGGGGAAGACGGCCAAGATCTGAACTATGGCTACACCTTC. The full variable domain, in which reference TRBV19 and TRBJ1-2 provide the parts outside the CDR3, is DGGITQSPKYLFRKEGQNVTLSCEQNLNHDAMYWYRQDPGQGLRLIYYSQIVNDFQKGDIAEGYSVSREKKESFPLTVTSAQKNPTAFYLCASSMGEDGQDLNYGYTFGSGTRLTVV.

The J gene is TRBJ1-5, the V gene TRBV4-1; unclear D gene. The CDR3 is made up of 13 amino acids. V lost 1 base and J lost 8, with 9 bases in between. CDR1 MGHRA and CDR2 YSYEKL come from the germline V gene. The CDR3 is CASSQVRGEPQHF. The CDR3 DNA is TGCGCCAGCAGCCAAGTCCGTGGTGAGCCCCAGCATTTT.

The rearrangement joins TRBV30 to TRBJ2-7; 8 bases map to TRBD1. The ends lost 3 bases at V and 2 bases at J; junction bases unmatched: 3. Germline V CDR1 and CDR2: GTSNPN, SVGIG (reference sequence). This CDR3 is 13 amino acids long. CDR3 nucleotide sequence: TGTGCCTGGAGCTGGGACAGGACCTACGAGCAGTACTTC. Protein product: CAWSWDRTYEQYF.

The genes are TRBV10-3 and TRBJ2-3; D not certain. Trimming stripped 6 bases from V and 1 base from J, with 2 bases between. CDR3 length: 11 residues. CDR1 is ENHRY, CDR2 SYGVKD, per germline. This chain's CDR3 is CAIRGTDTQYF. DNA for the CDR3: TGTGCCATCAGGGGCACAGATACGCAGTATTTT.

The chain employs TRBV15 and TRBJ1-2, with D possibly matching TRBD1 (5 bases). With 1 base removed from V and 7 bases from J, the gap between germline ends came to 16 bases. Germline assignment: CDR1 LNHNV and CDR2 YYDKDF (reference sequence). The CDR3 loop spans 15 amino acids. CDR3 nucleotide sequence: TGTGCCACCAGCAGAGTAGCGGTCGGGACCAGTGGCTACACCTTC. It translates to CATSRVAVGTSGYTF.

This clone was recorded once. The rearrangement links TRBV6-5 to TRBJ2-7, with D perhaps TRBD2 (5 bases). Per germline, CDR1 MNHEY and CDR2 SVGAGI. Trimming stripped 0 bases from V and 2 bases from J, with 8 bases between. The CDR3 is 14 residues long. The CDR3 DNA reads as TGTGCCAGCAGTTACTCTCCGGGGACCTACGAGCAGTACTTC. This translates into CASSYSPGTYEQYF.

This clone was counted once. The chain joins TRBV19 to TRBJ2-1; the match to TRBD1 covers 7 bases. Per germline, CDR1 LNHDA and CDR2 SQIVND (reference sequence). The ends lost 5 bases at V and 6 bases at J; junction bases unmatched: 13. This CDR3 contains 16 residues. CDR3 residues: CASSPWNRGAFNEQFF. The CDR3 region has the DNA TGTGCCAGTAGTCCCTGGAACAGGGGCGCGTTCAATGAGCAGTTCTTC.

Concerning this clone itself: The junction shows a germline mismatch at one end, possibly a read error. V and J are TRBV12-3 or TRBV12-4 and TRBJ1-3; maybe TRBD1 (6 bases). The CDR3 length is 11 residues. CDR3 nucleotides: TGTGCCAGCAGTTTAGGGGGGGCCGTTAATTTT. Translated: CASSLGGAVNF.

The rearrangement links TRBV5-1 to TRBJ1-6; D possibly corresponds to TRBD1 (5 bases). The CDR3 is 16 residues long. Germline V CDR1 and CDR2: SGHRS, YFSETQ. V dropped 4 bases and J dropped 7 bases, with 18 bases sitting between them. The CDR3 loop is CASSDYPGTPNSPLHF. The CDR3 nucleotides are TGCGCCAGCAGCGATTACCCCGGGACGCCGAATTCACCCCTCCACTTT.

The chain employs TRBV27 and TRBJ1-2; D possibly corresponds to TRBD1 (6 bases). Germline-derived CDR1 and CDR2 are MNHEY and SMNVEV (reference sequence). The CDR3 length is 12 residues. Trimming stripped 6 bases from V and 8 bases from J, with 13 bases between. Written as DNA, the CDR3 is TGTGCCAGCAGCCGGGGGGGCGTAGGCTACACCTTC. This sequence encodes CASSRGGVGYTF.